This T cell receptor beta chain was identified in a study of cytomegalovirus exposure and HLA in healthy donors. The length of the CDR3 is 13 residues. Looked up from germline, CDR1 is MDHEN and CDR2 is SYDVKM. The PCR employed 60 Vbeta primers together with 13 Jbeta primers. Repertoires were generated with immunoSEQ multiplex PCR, while TCRdb's copy carries only in-frame clones and drops some. This table holds roughly 150,000 clones, approximately 73% found once. Comments on this clone: The antigen remains unidentified. A read error may account for a junction end that differs from germline.

Regarding the study as a whole: In a later analysis, several top co-occurrence clusters appeared linked to parvovirus B19, influenza, CMV and Epstein-Barr virus. TCR beta V- and J-gene trimming was later associated with a missense DCLRE1C variant.

This rearrangement joins TRBV28 to TRBJ2-3; 9 nucleotides align to TRBD2. This receptor was obtained from a man aged 25 to 40 in good health and CMV-seropositive. The sample was PBMCs. In nucleotides, the CDR3 is TGTGCCAGCAGTCCAGTTGGGGGGGGACTAGCTGGTTTT. This codes for CASSPVGGGLAGF.